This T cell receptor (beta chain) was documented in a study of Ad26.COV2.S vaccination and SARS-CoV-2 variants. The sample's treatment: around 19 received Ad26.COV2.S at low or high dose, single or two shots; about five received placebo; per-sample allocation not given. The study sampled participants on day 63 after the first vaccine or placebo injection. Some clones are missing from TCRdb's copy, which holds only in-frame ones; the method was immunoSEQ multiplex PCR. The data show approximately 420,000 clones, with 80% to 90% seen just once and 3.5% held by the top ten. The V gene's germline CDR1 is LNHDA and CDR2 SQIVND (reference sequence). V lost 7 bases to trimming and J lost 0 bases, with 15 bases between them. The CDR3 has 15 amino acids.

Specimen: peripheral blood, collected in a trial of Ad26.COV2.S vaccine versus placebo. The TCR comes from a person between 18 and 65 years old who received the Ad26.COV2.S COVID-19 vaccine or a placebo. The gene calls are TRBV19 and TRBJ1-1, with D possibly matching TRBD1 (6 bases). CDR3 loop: CASTTGTNMNTEAFF. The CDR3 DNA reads TGTGCCAGTACCACAGGGACAAACATGAACACTGAAGCTTTCTTT.